The following is a TCR beta chain sequence with its context. Its antigen is as yet unknown. CDR3-region Arm-PCR and iRepertoire HTBI primers produced the TCR beta libraries. TCRdb fed the multiplex PCR reads into MiXCR, producing one record per CDR3 protein. In the table there are about 420,000 distinct CDR3 sequences, 23% of which are singletons. The data are from a study of regulatory T cells in long-lasting Graves disease. As for the study in general: More than 5 years of antithyroid drugs with positive TSH receptor antibodies defined persistent Graves' disease. Study-level points and caveats: Persistent Graves' patients showed reduced TCR diversity versus newly diagnosed patients. Clonotypes that were public and shared totalled 2,500 to 3,000 in persistent patients versus over 800 in new patients.

Time point in this sample: persistent/refractory GD, antithyroid drugs over 5 years with positive TRAb. From RNA extracted from PBMCs, the TCR library was made. The germline gives CDR1 ENHRY, CDR2 SYGVKD. J gave up 4 bases and V 2 bases, and 1 base lay outside the gene matches. The CDR3 is 14 residues long. The receptor was isolated from a female donor with Graves disease. The input for sequencing was peripheral blood mononuclear cells (PBMCs), taken when the disease was refractory, from a patient treated with antithyroid drugs. This chain connects TRBV10-3 to TRBJ2-7; 11 bases are a match to TRBD2. CDR3 amino acids: CAISEASGRYEQYF. DNA of the CDR3: TGTGCCATCAGTGAGGCTAGCGGGAGGTACGAGCAGTACTTC.